This T cell receptor beta chain was sequenced during a study of cytomegalovirus exposure and HLA in healthy donors. Study-wide results and caveats: Several V segments, TRBV6-2 and TRBV6-3 among them, could not be told apart and were dropped.

Germline V lookup: CDR1 LNHNV, CDR2 YYDKDF (reference sequence). V was cut by 3 bases and J by 8 bases, with 13 bases left in between. The CDR3 is made up of 13 amino acids. PCR amplification relied on 60 Vbeta primers (plus 13 Jbeta primers). TCRdb's table, derived via immunoSEQ multiplex PCR, lists solely in-frame clones and lacks some. This sample carries roughly 110,000 clones, around 85% of them seen once, and the ten largest clones take 2% to 2.5%. As concerns this clone: The antigen remains unidentified.

Input material: PBMCs. J is TRBJ1-2 and V is TRBV15; D not resolved. This TCR was sampled from a young man in good health and CMV-seronegative. The CDR3 reads CATSSVPQRGYTF. CDR3 DNA: TGTGCCACCAGCAGTGTCCCTCAGCGGGGCTACACCTTC.